These T cell receptor beta chains were read from a single sample in a study of vaccination and CD4 T cells after COVID-19. Their specific antigens are unknown. TCRdb called the PCR reads again in MiXCR, with one record for every CDR3 protein. In the table there are 6,500 to 9,000 distinct CDR3 sequences, roughly 19% of which are singletons. Source: CD4+ T cells from blood, cultured in vitro, taken after SARS-CoV-2 vaccination. These receptors were obtained from a human donor who had recovered from COVID-19. The CDR3 runs from the conserved cysteine through the conserved F or W. The order of the fields is V gene, J gene, D gene, CDR3 length, clone size, CDR3 DNA, CDR3 protein. D genes are given only for firm matches. Some rows mark clone size as missing; the rest say once, few, many or name a class of expanded clone.

v_call: TRBV29-1; j_call: TRBJ2-5; d_call: -; cdr3_length: 14; clone_size: -; cdr3_nt: TGCAGCGTTGTGGGTCGTCAGTACCAAGAGACCCAGTACTTC; cdr3_aa: CSVVGRQYQETQYF
v_call: TRBV7-2; j_call: TRBJ2-7; d_call: -; cdr3_length: 14; clone_size: -; cdr3_nt: TGTGCCAGCAGCCGTAGGGGTCCAGCCTACGAGCAGTACTTC; cdr3_aa: CASSRRGPAYEQYF
v_call: TRBV6-5; j_call: TRBJ2-7; d_call: -; cdr3_length: 12; clone_size: medium-sized; cdr3_nt: TGTGCCAGCAGTTACTCAGAGGGAAGTTGGTACTTC; cdr3_aa: CASSYSEGSWYF
v_call: TRBV20-1; j_call: TRBJ1-1; d_call: -; cdr3_length: 13; clone_size: medium-sized; cdr3_nt: TGCAGTGCTAGAGCGACTTGGGACACTGAAGCTTTCTTT; cdr3_aa: CSARATWDTEAFF
v_call: TRBV28; j_call: TRBJ1-2; d_call: -; cdr3_length: 11; clone_size: medium-sized; cdr3_nt: TGTGCCAGCCAGACTAACTATGGCTACACCTTC; cdr3_aa: CASQTNYGYTF
v_call: TRBV20-1; j_call: TRBJ2-7; d_call: -; cdr3_length: 16; clone_size: -; cdr3_nt: TGCAGTGCTGACGACCTACAGGGGAGGGGGGGCGGGGAGCAGTACTTC; cdr3_aa: CSADDLQGRGGGEQYF
v_call: TRBV20-1; j_call: TRBJ2-7; d_call: -; cdr3_length: 12; clone_size: medium-sized; cdr3_nt: TGCAGTGCTAGGAGACAGGCCTACGAGCAGTACTTC; cdr3_aa: CSARRQAYEQYF
v_call: TRBV18; j_call: TRBJ1-5; d_call: -; cdr3_length: 15; clone_size: few; cdr3_nt: TGTGCCAGCTCACCAAACTCAGGCGTGGGACAGCCCCAGCATTTT; cdr3_aa: CASSPNSGVGQPQHF
v_call: TRBV28; j_call: TRBJ2-1; d_call: -; cdr3_length: 13; clone_size: few; cdr3_nt: TGTGCCAGCAGTTTATGGGCTAGTCATGAGCAGTTCTTC; cdr3_aa: CASSLWASHEQFF
v_call: TRBV24-1; j_call: TRBJ2-6; d_call: -; cdr3_length: 16; clone_size: medium-sized; cdr3_nt: TGTGCCACTGGGGTCAGGGGTAGCTCTGGGGCCAACGTCCTGACTTTC; cdr3_aa: CATGVRGSSGANVLTF
v_call: TRBV20-1; j_call: TRBJ2-3; d_call: TRBD2; cdr3_length: 14; clone_size: -; cdr3_nt: TGCAGTGCTTTAGCGGGGTCGTCCACAGATACGCAGTATTTT; cdr3_aa: CSALAGSSTDTQYF
v_call: TRBV6-5; j_call: TRBJ2-6; d_call: TRBD2; cdr3_length: 19; clone_size: -; cdr3_nt: TGTGCCAGCAGTTACTTGCAGTCCGGGGGGGTCTCTGGGGCCAACGTCCTGACTTTC; cdr3_aa: CASSYLQSGGVSGANVLTF
v_call: TRBV2; j_call: TRBJ1-2; d_call: -; cdr3_length: 14; clone_size: -; cdr3_nt: TGTGCCAGCAGTGTTTTGAGGGGGGAAGGGGGCTACACCTTC; cdr3_aa: CASSVLRGEGGYTF
v_call: TRBV6-1; j_call: TRBJ1-2; d_call: -; cdr3_length: 14; clone_size: few; cdr3_nt: TGTGCCAGCAGACCCTCGGCGGCATTCTATGGCTACACCTTC; cdr3_aa: CASRPSAAFYGYTF
v_call: TRBV20-1; j_call: TRBJ2-2; d_call: -; cdr3_length: 15; clone_size: -; cdr3_nt: TGCAGTGCTAGGCGTAGTTATTCGAACACCGGGGAGCTGTTTTTT; cdr3_aa: CSARRSYSNTGELFF
v_call: TRBV20-1; j_call: TRBJ2-2; d_call: TRBD1; cdr3_length: 14; clone_size: -; cdr3_nt: TGCAGTGCCTTGACAGGGGCTGGGACCGGGGAGCTGTTTTTT; cdr3_aa: CSALTGAGTGELFF
v_call: TRBV7-6; j_call: TRBJ2-3; d_call: TRBD2; cdr3_length: 17; clone_size: few; cdr3_nt: TGTGCCAGCAGCTTAACGGGCGGGAGGGCCGGCACAGATACGCAGTATTTT; cdr3_aa: CASSLTGGRAGTDTQYF
v_call: TRBV15; j_call: TRBJ1-3; d_call: -; cdr3_length: 17; clone_size: few; cdr3_nt: TGTGCCACCAGCAGAGATCCGTGGGGAACCTCTGGAAACACCATATATTTT; cdr3_aa: CATSRDPWGTSGNTIYF
v_call: TRBV5-1; j_call: TRBJ2-7; d_call: TRBD2; cdr3_length: 16; clone_size: -; cdr3_nt: TGCGCCAGCAGCGGCGGGACTAGCGGGGGGGCACGGGAGCAGTACTTC; cdr3_aa: CASSGGTSGGAREQYF
v_call: TRBV3-1; j_call: TRBJ1-5; d_call: TRBD1; cdr3_length: 15; clone_size: -; cdr3_nt: TGTGCCAGCAGCCAAGAACAGGGGGCGAATCAGCCCCAGCATTTT; cdr3_aa: CASSQEQGANQPQHF
v_call: TRBV20-1; j_call: TRBJ2-1; d_call: TRBD1; cdr3_length: 13; clone_size: few; cdr3_nt: TGCAGTGCTAGGACAGGGGGAAAGGATGAGCAGTTCTTC; cdr3_aa: CSARTGGKDEQFF
v_call: TRBV6-2/TRBV6-3; j_call: TRBJ2-1; d_call: TRBD2; cdr3_length: 15; clone_size: -; cdr3_nt: TGTGCCAGCAGTTACAGCGGGAGAGGGTACAATGAGCAGTTCTTC; cdr3_aa: CASSYSGRGYNEQFF
v_call: TRBV6-1; j_call: TRBJ1-6; d_call: -; cdr3_length: 15; clone_size: -; cdr3_nt: TGTGCCAGCACCTCGAACCAGGGCTACAATTCACCCCTCCACTTT; cdr3_aa: CASTSNQGYNSPLHF
v_call: TRBV7-2; j_call: TRBJ2-2; d_call: -; cdr3_length: 13; clone_size: few; cdr3_nt: TGTGCCAGCAGCTTACAGGGGACCGGGGAGCTGTTTTTT; cdr3_aa: CASSLQGTGELFF
v_call: TRBV20-1; j_call: TRBJ2-2; d_call: TRBD2; cdr3_length: 18; clone_size: -; cdr3_nt: TGCAGTGCTAGAGATCGCCGGTCGGGGGGAGCCTCCACCGGGGAGCTGTTTTTT; cdr3_aa: CSARDRRSGGASTGELFF
v_call: TRBV10-2; j_call: TRBJ1-5; d_call: -; cdr3_length: 14; clone_size: -; cdr3_nt: TGCGCCAGCAGTGAGTCGGGGGGAGCGTGGCCCCAGCATTTT; cdr3_aa: CASSESGGAWPQHF
v_call: TRBV19; j_call: TRBJ2-7; d_call: -; cdr3_length: 13; clone_size: few; cdr3_nt: TGTGCCAGTAGTTCCCAGGGGCCCTACGAGCAGTACTTC; cdr3_aa: CASSSQGPYEQYF
v_call: TRBV5-1; j_call: TRBJ1-6; d_call: TRBD1; cdr3_length: 14; clone_size: -; cdr3_nt: TGCGCCAGCAGGCCCGGGACAGGGGGTTCACCCCTCCACTTT; cdr3_aa: CASRPGTGGSPLHF
v_call: TRBV7-2; j_call: TRBJ2-3; d_call: -; cdr3_length: 16; clone_size: -; cdr3_nt: TGTGCCAGCAGCTTAACTACCGGGACTAGCACAGATACGCAGTATTTT; cdr3_aa: CASSLTTGTSTDTQYF
v_call: TRBV6-2/TRBV6-3; j_call: TRBJ2-7; d_call: -; cdr3_length: 17; clone_size: few; cdr3_nt: TGTGCCAGCAGTTACCGGGGACGAGGACTTGGATCCTACGAGCAGTACTTC; cdr3_aa: CASSYRGRGLGSYEQYF
v_call: TRBV19; j_call: TRBJ1-1; d_call: TRBD1; cdr3_length: 14; clone_size: -; cdr3_nt: TGTGCCAGTAGTATCCTAACAGGGGGTACTGAAGCTTTCTTT; cdr3_aa: CASSILTGGTEAFF
v_call: TRBV6-2/TRBV6-3; j_call: TRBJ2-1; d_call: TRBD2; cdr3_length: 15; clone_size: few; cdr3_nt: TGTGCCAGCAGCCCACTAGCGGGGGGGTCCGGTGAGCAGTTCTTC; cdr3_aa: CASSPLAGGSGEQFF
v_call: TRBV10-3; j_call: TRBJ1-6; d_call: TRBD1; cdr3_length: 17; clone_size: -; cdr3_nt: TGTGCCATCAGTGAGAGCAGGGGGCCGGGGAATAATTCACCCCTCCACTTT; cdr3_aa: CAISESRGPGNNSPLHF
v_call: TRBV11-3; j_call: TRBJ2-7; d_call: -; cdr3_length: 13; clone_size: -; cdr3_nt: TGTGCCAGCAGCTTAGATCCGCGTAGTGAGCAGTACTTC; cdr3_aa: CASSLDPRSEQYF
v_call: TRBV6-1; j_call: TRBJ2-1; d_call: -; cdr3_length: 13; clone_size: medium-sized; cdr3_nt: TGTGCCAGCGGTAGGGACTCCTACAATGAGCAGTTCTTC; cdr3_aa: CASGRDSYNEQFF
v_call: TRBV7-9; j_call: TRBJ2-3; d_call: -; cdr3_length: 13; clone_size: medium-sized; cdr3_nt: TGTGCCACCTCCCCCAGGGGCCCAGATACGCAGTATTTT; cdr3_aa: CATSPRGPDTQYF
v_call: TRBV24-1; j_call: TRBJ1-3; d_call: -; cdr3_length: 13; clone_size: -; cdr3_nt: TGTGCCACCAGTGATTTAAGTGGGGACACCATATATTTT; cdr3_aa: CATSDLSGDTIYF
v_call: TRBV5-1; j_call: TRBJ2-1; d_call: -; cdr3_length: 13; clone_size: -; cdr3_nt: TGCGCCAGCAGCTTGCCGAACGTCAATGAGCAGTTCTTC; cdr3_aa: CASSLPNVNEQFF
v_call: TRBV2; j_call: TRBJ2-5; d_call: TRBD2; cdr3_length: 18; clone_size: -; cdr3_nt: TGTGCCAGCAGTGCAGACCTCCATAGCGGGGGGGCCAGGCAGACCCAGTACTTC; cdr3_aa: CASSADLHSGGARQTQYF
v_call: TRBV4-1; j_call: TRBJ2-7; d_call: TRBD2; cdr3_length: 18; clone_size: few; cdr3_nt: TGCGCCAGCAGCTCCCTTGGGACTAGCGGGAGTCGGCCCTACGAGCAGTACTTC; cdr3_aa: CASSSLGTSGSRPYEQYF
v_call: TRBV7-2; j_call: TRBJ2-7; d_call: TRBD2; cdr3_length: 17; clone_size: medium-sized; cdr3_nt: TGTGCCAGCAGCTTAGATCGGACTAGCGGGAGTCCCTACGAGCAGTACTTC; cdr3_aa: CASSLDRTSGSPYEQYF
v_call: TRBV19; j_call: TRBJ2-1; d_call: TRBD1; cdr3_length: 18; clone_size: few; cdr3_nt: TGTGCCAGTACAACACTCCCTGGCAGGGGGCGGTTATACAATGAGCAGTTCTTC; cdr3_aa: CASTTLPGRGRLYNEQFF
v_call: TRBV6-5; j_call: TRBJ1-1; d_call: -; cdr3_length: 15; clone_size: medium-sized; cdr3_nt: TGTGCCAGCAGTTACAATTGGGCCACGAACACTGAAGCTTTCTTT; cdr3_aa: CASSYNWATNTEAFF